Listed below are T cell receptor beta chains from one sample, sequenced in a study of shared T cell receptors in the human thymus. The table came from immunoSEQ multiplex PCR; TCRdb's copy has only in-frame clones and leaves some out. The sample comprises about 610,000 clones, around 89% of which are singletons, and 0.0095% to 0.012% rests with the top ten. These data are also associated with another study on human thymus T cells.

Sequencing was done on a sample of thymocytes. These receptors came from a boy under two years old with a congenital heart defect. The CDR3 runs from the conserved cysteine through the conserved F or W. The D gene is left open where the match is weak. Size is omitted from some rows. Given values are once, few, many or a class for expanded clones.

>TRBJ2-1|NA|NA|TRBV4-1
CASGAGNEQFF
TGCGCCAGCGGGGCCGGGAATGAGCAGTTCTTC
>TRBJ1-5|NA|NA|TRBV19
CASSLGDWVGQPQHF
TGTGCCAGTAGTCTCGGGGATTGGGTCGGGCAGCCCCAGCATTTT
>TRBJ2-6|NA|TRBD1|TRBV19
CASSPGQGSGANVLTF
TGTGCCAGTAGCCCCGGACAGGGATCGGGGGCCAACGTCCTGACTTTC
>TRBJ2-1|NA|NA|TRBV5-1
CASSSSGSSTYNEQFF
TGCGCCAGCAGCTCGTCCGGGTCCTCGACCTACAATGAGCAGTTCTTC
>TRBJ2-6|few|TRBD1|TRBV6-5
CASSPRGRGANVLTF
TGTGCCAGCAGTCCGAGGGGGCGTGGGGCCAACGTCCTGACTTTC
>TRBJ2-1|NA|NA|TRBV5-1
CASSLWQGRYNEQFF
TGCGCCAGCAGCTTGTGGCAGGGCCGATACAATGAGCAGTTCTTC
>TRBJ2-1|NA|TRBD2|TRBV11-2
CASSLDSGRSNEQFF
TGTGCCAGCAGCTTAGATAGCGGGCGGAGCAATGAGCAGTTCTTC
>TRBJ2-5|NA|NA|TRBV7-8
CASSSGQGQGETQYF
TGTGCCAGCAGCTCGGGCCAAGGCCAGGGAGAGACCCAGTACTTC
>TRBJ2-3|NA|NA|TRBV7-3
CASSLNKSRGCDTQYF
TGTGCCAGCAGCTTAAATAAGTCTCGGGGGTGCGATACGCAGTATTTT
>TRBJ2-7|once|TRBD1|TRBV7-9
CASSLRKGAYEQYF
TGTGCCAGCAGCTTAAGGAAGGGGGCTTACGAGCAGTACTTC
>TRBJ1-2|NA|TRBD1|TRBV7-2
CASRGGQAYYGYTF
TGTGCCAGCAGGGGGGGACAGGCTTACTATGGCTACACCTTC
>TRBJ2-6|once|NA|TRBV9
CASSVARGTGANVLTF
TGTGCCAGCAGCGTAGCTCGGGGGACTGGGGCCAACGTCCTGACTTTC
>TRBJ2-1|NA|NA|TRBV10-2
CASPPAGVQYYNEQFF
TGCGCCAGCCCTCCCGCAGGGGTGCAATACTACAATGAGCAGTTCTTC
>TRBJ1-2|NA|TRBD1|TRBV28
CASSLPGQGIYGYTF
TGTGCCAGCAGCTTACCTGGACAGGGGATCTATGGCTACACCTTC
>TRBJ2-1|NA|TRBD1|TRBV19
CASSPDRSSYNEQFF
TGTGCCAGTAGTCCGGACAGGAGCTCCTACAATGAGCAGTTCTTC
>TRBJ2-2|NA|TRBD1|TRBV25-1
CASSGDRSNTGELFF
TGTGCCAGCAGTGGGGACAGGTCGAACACCGGGGAGCTGTTTTTT
>TRBJ2-6|NA|NA|TRBV30
CAWSESGYPGSPYGANVLTF
TGTGCCTGGAGTGAGTCGGGGTATCCGGGTTCCCCCTACGGGGCCAACGTCCTGACTTTC
>TRBJ1-5|few|NA|TRBV21-1
CASSNRTGFQPQHF
TGTGCCAGCAGCAACAGGACAGGGTTTCAGCCCCAGCATTTT
>TRBJ2-2|NA|NA|TRBV5-1
CASSFGPYTGELFF
TGCGCCAGCAGCTTTGGCCCCTACACCGGGGAGCTGTTTTTT
>TRBJ2-7|NA|TRBD1|TRBV11-3
CASSLEWDRSYEQYF
TGTGCCAGCAGCTTAGAGTGGGACAGATCCTACGAGCAGTACTTC
>TRBJ2-7|NA|TRBD2|TRBV25-1
CASSKWTSGVYEQYF
TGTGCCAGCAGTAAATGGACTAGCGGGGTCTACGAGCAGTACTTC
>TRBJ2-1|once|TRBD2|TRBV28
CASSHGTSGRFDNEQFF
TGTGCCAGCAGTCACGGGACTAGCGGGAGGTTCGACAATGAGCAGTTCTTC
>TRBJ2-3|NA|TRBD2|TRBV2
CASSARPPRTSGRVDTQYF
TGTGCCAGCAGTGCACGACCCCCCCGGACTAGCGGGAGGGTAGATACGCAGTATTTT
>TRBJ2-2|NA|TRBD1|TRBV2
CASTGGTGGPVRNTGELFF
TGTGCCAGCACCGGGGGGACAGGGGGGCCCGTAAGGAACACCGGGGAGCTGTTTTTT
>TRBJ2-1|NA|NA|TRBV7-7
CASSLAVYNEQFF
TGTGCCAGCAGCTTAGCCGTTTACAATGAGCAGTTCTTC
>TRBJ1-1|NA|NA|TRBV14
CASSLAGSNTEAFF
TGTGCCAGCAGCCTCGCGGGGTCGAACACTGAAGCTTTCTTT
>TRBJ1-1|NA|NA|TRBV5-6
CASSLTGRTEAFF
TGTGCCAGCAGTTTAACGGGGAGAACTGAAGCTTTCTTT
>TRBJ2-7|NA|TRBD2|TRBV20-1
CSALTSGTPYF
TGCAGTGCCCTGACTAGCGGTACTCCCTACTTC
>TRBJ2-7|once|NA|TRBV9
CASSVGGERDYEQYF
TGTGCCAGCAGCGTCGGCGGGGAGCGAGATTACGAGCAGTACTTC
>TRBJ2-7|NA|TRBD1|TRBV7-9
CASSFIIDRGGEQYF
TGTGCCAGCAGCTTTATTATTGACAGGGGTGGCGAGCAGTACTTC
>TRBJ2-3|NA|NA|TRBV5-6
CASSLARGAPRGDTQYF
TGTGCCAGCAGCTTGGCCCGCGGGGCCCCCCGGGGAGATACGCAGTATTTT
>TRBJ2-7|NA|TRBD2|TRBV28
CASTQENGRGYEQYF
TGTGCCAGCACCCAAGAAAACGGGAGGGGTTACGAGCAGTACTTC
>TRBJ2-5|NA|TRBD1|TRBV14
CASSQEPSGTGQETQYF
TGTGCCAGCAGCCAAGAGCCTTCCGGGACAGGGCAAGAGACCCAGTACTTC